The 9 T cell receptor beta chains below were found in one sample sequenced in a study of T cell repertoires in cytomegalovirus infection. TCRdb independently ran MiXCR on the reads; one entry per CDR3 protein. The data contain about 280,000 distinct CDR3 sequences, roughly 21% of them singletons. The antigens these receptors bind are not known. Material: cultured PBMCs, obtained from culture after CMV antigen stimulation. Receptors originate from a human donor in good health (CMV status not recorded). Some clones in this sample may be carry-over from other donors' samples.

Points on this clonotype: A much larger clone lies one base from this, so it may be a read error. The rearrangement uses TRBV7-6 and TRBJ2-2; D perhaps matches TRBD1 (7 bases). The CDR3 has 15 residues. Germline V lookup: CDR1 SGHVS, CDR2 FNYEAQ. V shed 3 bases and J shed 6 bases, with 14 bases lying between them. In DNA form, the CDR3 reads TGTGCCAGCAGCTTGAGGCAGGGGGGCTCCGGGGAGCTGTTTTTT. As protein: CASSLRQGGSGELFF.

This clonotype was seen ten or more times. V is TRBV7-2 and J is TRBJ2-7; TRBD1 aligns across 7 bases. The CDR3 extends over 14 amino acids. V shed 4 bases, J shed 3 bases, and the junction held 6 bases outside the gene matches. Germline V CDR1 and CDR2: SGHTA, FQGNSA. The CDR3 loop reads CASSSRDSFYEQYF. CDR3 nucleotide sequence: TGTGCCAGCAGCTCCCGGGACAGCTTCTACGAGCAGTACTTC.

This clonotype was seen a handful of times. The chain joins TRBV6-5 to TRBJ1-3; tentative D call: TRBD1 (6 bases). V was shortened by 0 bases and J by 2 bases, with 8 bases between the two germline ends. CDR3 length: 15 residues. The germline CDR1 and CDR2 sequences are MNHEY and SVGAGI. As DNA, the CDR3 is TGTGCCAGCAGTTACTCTGCAGGGGCTGGAAACACCATATATTTT. As protein: CASSYSAGAGNTIYF.

This clonotype was seen a handful of times. The chain employs TRBV7-2 and TRBJ1-2, with 8 nucleotides matching TRBD1. This CDR3 is built from 14 residues. The V segment lost 4 bases and the J segment 5 bases; nucleotides outside the gene matches: 6. The germline gives CDR1 SGHTA, CDR2 FQGNSA. As DNA, the CDR3 is TGTGCCAGCAGCTCTACGACAGGGGATTATGGCTACACCTTC. The encoded protein is CASSSTTGDYGYTF.

The V gene is TRBV5-1, the J gene TRBJ1-1; 11 bases are a match to TRBD1. There are 16 residues in the CDR3. Trimming cost V 0 bases and J 4 bases; bases outside gene matches: 5. Germline lookup yields CDR1 SGHRS and CDR2 YFSETQ. This CDR3 reads CASSLGGTGGSTEAFF. The CDR3 DNA follows: TGCGCCAGCAGCTTGGGAGGGACAGGGGGTTCCACTGAAGCTTTCTTT.

The chain has TRBV2 and TRBJ2-5, with D unresolved. The V end lost 3 bases, the J end lost 5 bases, and 7 bases lay between the germline ends. CDR1 is SNHLY and CDR2 is FYNNEI in the germline V gene. The CDR3 has 12 amino acids. In DNA form, the CDR3 reads TGTGCCAGCAGTGATCCAAGGGAGACCCAGTACTTC. This codes for CASSDPRETQYF.

The gene calls are TRBV27 and TRBJ2-7; TRBD1 aligns across 11 bases. The length of the CDR3 is 12 residues. Germline CDR1 MNHEY, CDR2 SMNVEV (reference sequence). V lost 6 bases, J lost 5 bases, and 0 bases stayed unmatched. The CDR3 sequence is CASRDRGHEQYV. DNA for the CDR3: TGTGCCAGCAGGGACAGGGGGCACGAGCAGTACGTC.

This clonotype has more than one count but fewer than ten. The rearrangement uses TRBV5-5 and TRBJ2-7; D remains unclear. Trimming left V 2 bases short and J 6 bases short, with 12 bases between. Germline V CDR1 and CDR2: SGHKS, YYEKEE (reference sequence). CDR3 length: 13 amino acids. The CDR3 loop reads CASSFGPLSEQYV. CDR3 nucleotide sequence: TGTGCCAGCAGCTTTGGCCCGTTGAGCGAGCAGTACGTC.

This clonotype appeared a few times. This chain joins TRBV7-6 and TRBJ2-1, with TRBD2 identical over 16 bases. This CDR3 comprises 17 residues. Germline CDR1 SGHVS, CDR2 FNYEAQ. J lost 4 bases, V lost 5 bases, and 5 bases had no gene match. This CDR3 is CASSLGTSGRDYNEQFF. CDR3 DNA sequence: TGTGCCAGCAGCCTCGGGACTAGCGGGAGGGATTACAATGAGCAGTTCTTC.